Detailed here is one TCR beta chain. The entry originates in a study of blood T cell repertoires in COVID-19. Study background: PBMCs, B-cell-depleted T cells, or T cells provided the cDNA or gDNA that made up the material.

Trimming removed 0 bases at V and 4 bases at J, with 9 bases between. Germline CDR1 SGHAT, CDR2 FQNNGV. The CDR3 has 14 amino acids. Original processing notes: How many nucleated cells were present was estimated from reference gene primer amplification. Sequenced by immunoSEQ multiplex PCR; TCRdb stores in-frame clones only, minus some. V and J calls and clone size come straight from that table; D and trimming were deduced from the DNA. The repertoire has about 210,000 clones, just under 85% of them found once; the top ten carry less than 8%. The sample comprised peripheral blood. The chain has TRBV11-2 and TRBJ2-5; D is uncertain. This receptor was obtained from a woman between 45 and 65 years old with active or convalescent COVID-19. The chain's CDR3 is CASSLDHFLETQYF. In DNA form, the CDR3 reads TGTGCCAGCAGCTTAGATCATTTTTTAGAGACCCAGTACTTC. Looking up the rest from reference TRBV11-2 and TRBJ2-5 gives the full variable domain: EAGVAQSPRYKIIEKRQSVAFWCNPISGHATLYWYQQILGQGPKLLIQFQNNGVVDDSQLPKDRFSAERLKGVDSTLKIQPAKLEDSAVYLCASSLDHFLETQYFGPGTRLLVL.